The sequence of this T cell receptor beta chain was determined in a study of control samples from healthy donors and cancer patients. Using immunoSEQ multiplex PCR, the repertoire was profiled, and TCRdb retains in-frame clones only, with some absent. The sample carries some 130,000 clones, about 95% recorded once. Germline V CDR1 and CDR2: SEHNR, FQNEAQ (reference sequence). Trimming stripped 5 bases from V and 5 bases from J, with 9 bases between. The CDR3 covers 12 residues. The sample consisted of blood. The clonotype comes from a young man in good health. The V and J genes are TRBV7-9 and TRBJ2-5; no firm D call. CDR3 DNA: TGTGCCAGCAGCCCGCTAGTCGAGACCCAGTACTTC. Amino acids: CASSPLVETQYF.